This T cell receptor beta chain came from a study of early T cells in non-severe SARS-CoV-2 infection. Overall study context: The authors sequenced bulk RNA from unsorted whole blood, leaving chains unpaired. Study-level points and caveats: The study's VDJdb matching favored anti-spike CD8 responses and missed private and CD4 specificities.

Concerning this clonotype itself: The antigen is unknown.

With 5 bases removed from V and 6 bases from J, the gap between germline ends came to 17 bases. CDR1 LNHDA and CDR2 SQIVND come from the germline V gene (reference sequence). This CDR3 spans 15 amino acids. A single record per CDR3 protein comes from TCRdb applying MiXCR to the 5' RACE reads. Of about 44,000 distinct CDR3 sequences listed, around a quarter are singletons. This receptor was identified in an adult who was a healthcare worker with PCR-confirmed SARS-CoV-2 infection or an uninfected control (not recorded which). The chain joins TRBV19 to TRBJ2-4; unclear D gene. The sample consisted of whole blood, taken at baseline. The CDR3: CASSPQSRPSNIQYF. CDR3 sequence (DNA): TGTGCCAGTAGTCCCCAATCGCGTCCATCAAACATTCAGTACTTC.